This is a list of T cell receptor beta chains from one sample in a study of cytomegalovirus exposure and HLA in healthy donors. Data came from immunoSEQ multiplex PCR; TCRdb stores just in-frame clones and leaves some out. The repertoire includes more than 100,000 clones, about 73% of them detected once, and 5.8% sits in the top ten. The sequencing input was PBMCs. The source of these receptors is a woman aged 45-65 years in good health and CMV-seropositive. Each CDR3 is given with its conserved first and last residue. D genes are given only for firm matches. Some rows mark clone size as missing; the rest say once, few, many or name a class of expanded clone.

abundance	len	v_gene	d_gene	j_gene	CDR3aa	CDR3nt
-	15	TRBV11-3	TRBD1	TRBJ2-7	CASSLLGQGYYEQYF	TGTGCCAGCAGCTTATTGGGACAGGGGTACTACGAGCAGTACTTC
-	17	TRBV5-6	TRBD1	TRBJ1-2	CASIYLQGTATYYGYTF	TGTGCCAGCATTTACCTCCAAGGGACAGCCACATACTATGGCTACACCTTC
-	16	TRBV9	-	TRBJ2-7	CASSVGGRGPLDEQYF	TGTGCCAGCAGCGTAGGCGGCAGGGGACCACTGGACGAGCAGTACTTC
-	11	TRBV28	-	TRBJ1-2	CASSFRGGYTF	TGTGCCAGCAGTTTTCGGGGTGGCTACACCTTC
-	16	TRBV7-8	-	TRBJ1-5	CASSLSSGVSPRPQHF	TGTGCCAGCAGCTTATCGTCCGGGGTTTCCCCTCGGCCCCAGCATTTT
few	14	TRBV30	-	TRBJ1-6	CAWVGQSNNSPLHF	TGTGCCTGGGTCGGACAGTCAAATAATTCACCCCTCCACTTT
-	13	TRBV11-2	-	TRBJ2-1	CASSSNSYNEQFF	TGTGCCAGCAGCTCAAACTCCTACAATGAGCAGTTCTTC
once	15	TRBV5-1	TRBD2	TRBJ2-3	CASSQTSGGVDTQYF	TGCGCCAGCAGCCAAACTAGCGGGGGGGTAGATACGCAGTATTTT
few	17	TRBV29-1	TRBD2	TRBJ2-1	CSVEDGAGLAAYNEQFF	TGCAGCGTTGAAGATGGGGCCGGACTAGCGGCTTACAATGAGCAGTTCTTC
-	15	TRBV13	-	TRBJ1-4	CASSSRLQLSEKLFF	TGTGCCAGCAGCTCGAGATTGCAACTAAGTGAAAAACTGTTTTTT
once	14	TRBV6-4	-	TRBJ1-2	CASSLVAGHYGYTF	TGTGCCAGCAGCCTGGTCGCGGGGCACTATGGCTACACCTTC
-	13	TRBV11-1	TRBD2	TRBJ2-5	CASSLPGGETQYF	TGTGCCAGCAGCTTACCGGGGGGGGAGACCCAGTACTTC
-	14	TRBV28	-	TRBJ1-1	CASSPPNLAAEAFF	TGTGCCAGCAGTCCTCCTAATTTGGCGGCTGAAGCTTTCTTT
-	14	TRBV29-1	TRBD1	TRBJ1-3	CSVATGVGGNTIYF	TGCAGCGTCGCAACAGGGGTTGGAGGAAACACCATATATTTT
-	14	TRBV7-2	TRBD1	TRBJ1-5	CASNSGQEVQPQHF	TGTGCCAGCAACTCCGGACAGGAGGTTCAGCCCCAGCATTTT
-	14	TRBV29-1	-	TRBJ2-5	CSVEDQVQFQTQYF	TGCAGCGTTGAAGATCAAGTCCAGTTCCAGACCCAGTACTTC
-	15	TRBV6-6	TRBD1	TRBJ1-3	CASSYPGQGGNTIYF	TGTGCCAGCAGTTACCCGGGACAGGGGGGGAACACCATATATTTT
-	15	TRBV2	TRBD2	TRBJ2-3	CASSQPGLATDTQYF	TGTGCCAGCAGCCAGCCGGGACTAGCCACAGATACGCAGTATTTT
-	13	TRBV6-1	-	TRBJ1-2	CASTPDRNYGYTF	TGTGCCAGCACCCCTGACAGGAACTATGGCTACACCTTC
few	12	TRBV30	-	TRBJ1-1	CAWIGVNTEAFF	TGTGCCTGGATAGGAGTGAACACTGAAGCTTTCTTT
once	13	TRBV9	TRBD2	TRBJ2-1	CASGASGGNEQFF	TGTGCCAGCGGGGCTAGCGGGGGTAATGAGCAGTTCTTC
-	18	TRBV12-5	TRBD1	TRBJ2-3	CASGFFAGGRIRTDTQYF	TGTGCTAGTGGTTTTTTCGCAGGGGGCAGAATCCGCACAGATACGCAGTATTTT
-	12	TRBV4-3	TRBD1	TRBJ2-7	CASSATGSEQYF	TGCGCCAGCAGTGCGACAGGGAGCGAGCAGTACTTC
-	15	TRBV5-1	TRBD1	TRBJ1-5	CASRGGTGRDQPQHF	TGCGCCAGCAGGGGGGGGACAGGGAGGGATCAGCCCCAGCATTTT
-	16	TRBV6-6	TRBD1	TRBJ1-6	CASSYPRQGTNSPLHF	TGTGCCAGCAGTTACCCTAGACAGGGAACTAATTCACCCCTCCACTTT
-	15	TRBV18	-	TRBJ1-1	CASSPIGPGGTEAFF	TGTGCCAGCTCACCAATAGGGCCGGGGGGCACTGAAGCTTTCTTT
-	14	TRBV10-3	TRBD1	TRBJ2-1	CAIGPGTGRNEQFF	TGTGCCATCGGACCCGGGACAGGGCGCAATGAGCAGTTCTTC
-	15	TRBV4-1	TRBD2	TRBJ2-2	CASSHPGLDTGELFF	TGCGCCAGCAGCCACCCGGGACTAGACACCGGGGAGCTGTTTTTT
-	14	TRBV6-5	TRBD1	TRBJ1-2	CASSLQQGKGGYTF	TGTGCCAGCAGTCTTCAACAGGGGAAGGGTGGCTACACCTTC
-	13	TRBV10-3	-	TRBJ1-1	CAISEAVNTEAFF	TGTGCCATCAGTGAGGCGGTGAACACTGAAGCTTTCTTT
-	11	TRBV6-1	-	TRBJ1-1	CASRDLGLAFF	TGTGCCAGCAGGGACTTGGGCTTAGCCTTCTTT
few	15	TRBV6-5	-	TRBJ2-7	CASSSGGPGSYEQYF	TGTGCCAGCAGCTCCGGGGGACCGGGTTCCTACGAGCAGTACTTC
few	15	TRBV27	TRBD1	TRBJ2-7	CASSFTGGLSYEQYF	TGTGCCAGCAGTTTTACAGGGGGCTTATCCTACGAGCAGTACTTC
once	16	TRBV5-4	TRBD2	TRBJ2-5	CASSSLAGGSQETQYF	TGTGCCAGCAGCTCCCTAGCGGGGGGTTCGCAAGAGACCCAGTACTTC
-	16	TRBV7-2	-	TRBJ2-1	CASRTRGGAMYNEQFF	TGTGCCAGCAGAACTAGGGGCGGGGCGATGTACAATGAGCAGTTCTTC
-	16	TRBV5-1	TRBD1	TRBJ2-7	CASSLGPQGALYEQYF	TGCGCCAGCAGCTTGGGTCCCCAGGGGGCTTTGTACGAGCAGTACTTC
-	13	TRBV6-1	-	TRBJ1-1	CASSGPDRSEAFF	TGTGCCAGCAGTGGCCCCGACAGGTCTGAAGCTTTCTTT
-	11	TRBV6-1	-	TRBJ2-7	CASEGLYEQYF	TGTGCCTCGGAGGGACTCTACGAGCAGTACTTC
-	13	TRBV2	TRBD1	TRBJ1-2	CASSVDRGYGYTF	TGTGCCAGCAGTGTGGACAGGGGGTATGGCTACACCTTC